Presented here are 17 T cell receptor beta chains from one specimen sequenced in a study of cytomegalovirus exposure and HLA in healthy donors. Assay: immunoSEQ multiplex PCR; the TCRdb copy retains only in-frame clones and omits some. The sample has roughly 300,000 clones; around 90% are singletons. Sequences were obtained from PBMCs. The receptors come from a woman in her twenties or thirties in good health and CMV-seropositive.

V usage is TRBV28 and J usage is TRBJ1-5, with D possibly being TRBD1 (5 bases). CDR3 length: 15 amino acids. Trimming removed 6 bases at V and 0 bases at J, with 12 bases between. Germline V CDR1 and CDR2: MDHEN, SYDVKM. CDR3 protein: CASRSQGYSNQPQHF. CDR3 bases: TGTGCCAGCAGGTCTCAGGGATATAGCAATCAGCCCCAGCATTTT.

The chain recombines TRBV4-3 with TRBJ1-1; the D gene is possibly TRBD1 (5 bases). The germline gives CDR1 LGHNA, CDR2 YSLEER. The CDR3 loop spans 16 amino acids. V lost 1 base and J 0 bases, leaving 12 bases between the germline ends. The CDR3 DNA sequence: TGCGCCAGCAGCCAAGGCACGGGGGTTTTGAACACTGAAGCTTTCTTT. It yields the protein CASSQGTGVLNTEAFF.

In DNA, the CDR3 is TGTGCCAGCGCCGGGACAACTACGTACTCCTACGAGCAGTACTTC. Its protein is CASAGTTTYSYEQYF. This chain links TRBV6-1 with TRBJ2-7, with a tentative D call TRBD1 (6 bases). Trimming left V 8 bases short and J 0 bases short, with 17 bases between. The CDR3 spans 15 residues. Per the germline V gene, CDR1 is MNHNS and CDR2 is SASEGT.

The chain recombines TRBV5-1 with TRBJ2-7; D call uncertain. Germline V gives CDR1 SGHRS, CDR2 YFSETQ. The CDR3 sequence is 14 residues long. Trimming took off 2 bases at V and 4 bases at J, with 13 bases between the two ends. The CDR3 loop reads CASSFDGTNYEQYF. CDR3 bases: TGCGCCAGCAGCTTCGACGGAACTAATTACGAGCAGTACTTC.

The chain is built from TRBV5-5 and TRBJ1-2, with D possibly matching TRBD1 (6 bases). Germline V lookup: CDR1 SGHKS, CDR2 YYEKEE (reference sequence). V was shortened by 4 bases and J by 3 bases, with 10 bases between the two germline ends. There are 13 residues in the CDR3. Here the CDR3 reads CASSRQDYYGYTF. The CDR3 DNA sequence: TGTGCCAGCAGCCGACAGGACTACTATGGCTACACCTTC. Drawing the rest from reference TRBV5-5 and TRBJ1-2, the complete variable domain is DAGVTQSPTHLIKTRGQQVTLRCSPISGHKSVSWYQQVLGQGPQFIFQYYEKEERGRGNFPDRFSARQFPNYSSELNVNALLLGDSALYLCASSRQDYYGYTFGSGTRLTVV.

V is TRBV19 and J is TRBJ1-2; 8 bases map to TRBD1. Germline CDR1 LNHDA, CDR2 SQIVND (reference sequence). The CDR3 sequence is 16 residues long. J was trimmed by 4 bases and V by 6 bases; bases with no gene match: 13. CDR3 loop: CASSTSGTGSIYGYTF. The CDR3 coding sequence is TGTGCCAGTAGCACTTCCGGGACAGGTTCAATCTATGGCTACACCTTC. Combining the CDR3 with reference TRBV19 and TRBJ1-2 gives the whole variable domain DGGITQSPKYLFRKEGQNVTLSCEQNLNHDAMYWYRQDPGQGLRLIYYSQIVNDFQKGDIAEGYSVSREKKESFPLTVTSAQKNPTAFYLCASSTSGTGSIYGYTFGSGTRLTVV.

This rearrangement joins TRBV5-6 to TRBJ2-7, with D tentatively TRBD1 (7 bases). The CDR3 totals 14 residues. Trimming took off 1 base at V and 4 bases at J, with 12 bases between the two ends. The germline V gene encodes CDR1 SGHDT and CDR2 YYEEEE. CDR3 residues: CASSLRAGGYEQYF. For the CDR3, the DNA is TGTGCCAGCAGCTTGAGGGCAGGGGGGTACGAGCAGTACTTC.

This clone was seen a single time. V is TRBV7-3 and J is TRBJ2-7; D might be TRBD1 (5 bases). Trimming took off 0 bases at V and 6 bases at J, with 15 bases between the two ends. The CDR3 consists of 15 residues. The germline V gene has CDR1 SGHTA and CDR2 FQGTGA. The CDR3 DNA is TGTGCCAGCAGCTTAACGTCCAGGGCCGGTATCGAGCAGTACTTC. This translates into CASSLTSRAGIEQYF.

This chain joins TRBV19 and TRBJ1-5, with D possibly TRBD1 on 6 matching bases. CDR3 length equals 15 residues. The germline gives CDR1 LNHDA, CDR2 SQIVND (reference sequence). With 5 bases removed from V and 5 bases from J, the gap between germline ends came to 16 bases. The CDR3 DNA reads TGTGCCAGTAGTCCAGACAGGTTCCGACATCAGCCCCAGCATTTT. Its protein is CASSPDRFRHQPQHF.

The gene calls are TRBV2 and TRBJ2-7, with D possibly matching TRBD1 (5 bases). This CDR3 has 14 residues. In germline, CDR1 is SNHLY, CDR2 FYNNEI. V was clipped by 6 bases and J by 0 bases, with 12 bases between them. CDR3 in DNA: TGTGCCAGCAGATTTAGACAGTTCTCCTACGAGCAGTACTTC. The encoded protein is CASRFRQFSYEQYF. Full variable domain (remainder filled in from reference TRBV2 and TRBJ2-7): EPEVTQTPSHQVTQMGQEVILRCVPISNHLYFYWYRQILGQKVEFLVSFYNNEISEKSEIFDDQFSVERPDGSNFTLKIRSTKLEDSAMYFCASRFRQFSYEQYFGPGTRLTVT.

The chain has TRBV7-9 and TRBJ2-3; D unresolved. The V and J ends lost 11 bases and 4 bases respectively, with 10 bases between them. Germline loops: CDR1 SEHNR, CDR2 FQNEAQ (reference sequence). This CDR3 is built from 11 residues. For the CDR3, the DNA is TGTGCCGGCCGACTTGCAGATACGCAGTATTTT. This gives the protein CAGRLADTQYF.

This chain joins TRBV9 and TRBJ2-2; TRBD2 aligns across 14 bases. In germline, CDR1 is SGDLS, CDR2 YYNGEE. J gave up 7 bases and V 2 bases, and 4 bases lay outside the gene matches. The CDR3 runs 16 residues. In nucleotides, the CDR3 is TGTGCCAGCAGCGTCGGGACTAGCGGGAGCAGCGGGGAGCTGTTTTTT. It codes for CASSVGTSGSSGELFF.

For the CDR3, the DNA is TGCAGCGTTGAAGACGGCGTAGGGGCGTGGGGCTACACCTTC. Protein sequence: CSVEDGVGAWGYTF. The chain has TRBV29-1 and TRBJ1-2; weak D call: TRBD1 (5 bases). The germline CDR1 and CDR2 sequences are SQVTM and ANQGSEA. There are 14 residues in the CDR3. V was clipped by 0 bases and J by 8 bases, with 16 bases between them.

The CDR3 loop reads CASSPRLGTGVAAKNIQYF. In DNA, the CDR3 is TGTGCCAGCAGCCCCCGCCTCGGGACAGGAGTTGCAGCCAAAAACATTCAGTACTTC. This chain uses TRBV7-9 with TRBJ2-4; 8 bases are a match to TRBD1. The trim removed 5 bases at V and 0 bases at J, leaving 15 bases unmatched. Germline CDR1 and CDR2: SEHNR and FQNEAQ (reference sequence). The CDR3 covers 19 residues.

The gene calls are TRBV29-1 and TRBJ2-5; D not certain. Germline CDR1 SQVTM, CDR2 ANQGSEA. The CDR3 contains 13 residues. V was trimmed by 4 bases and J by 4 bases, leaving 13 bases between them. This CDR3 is CSVVSGGRETQYF. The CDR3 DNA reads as TGCAGCGTTGTTTCGGGTGGTCGAGAGACCCAGTACTTC.

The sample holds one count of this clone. CDR3 sequence (DNA): TGTGCCATCCAGGGCGGGGGCGCGAATCTCTACGAGCAGTACTTC. Its protein product is CAIQGGGANLYEQYF. The J gene is TRBJ2-7, the V gene TRBV10-3; D is possibly TRBD2 (7 bases). The V gene lost 8 bases and the J gene lost 3 bases, with 20 bases spanning the gap. The CDR3 loop spans 15 amino acids. Germline loops: CDR1 ENHRY, CDR2 SYGVKD.

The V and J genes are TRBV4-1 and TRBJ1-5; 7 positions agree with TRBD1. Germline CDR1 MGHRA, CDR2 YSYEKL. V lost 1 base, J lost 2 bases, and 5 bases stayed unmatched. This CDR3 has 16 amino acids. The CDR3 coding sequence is TGCGCCAGCAGCCAAGTTCCCGGGACAGGCAATCAGCCCCAGCATTTT. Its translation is CASSQVPGTGNQPQHF.